The present entry profiles one T cell receptor (beta chain) with its context. TCRdb re-analysed the 5' RACE reads in MiXCR, keeping a single row per CDR3 protein. The sample consists of around 300,000 distinct CDR3 sequences, 10% to 15% of them appearing once. The source of the sample is a study of T-cell memory formation after mild COVID-19. CDR1 is LGHDT and CDR2 is YNNKEL in the germline V gene (reference sequence). The CDR3 loop spans 18 amino acids. Trimming removed 8 bases from V and 0 bases from J, with 23 bases in between. The sample comprised PBMCs or a T cell subset sorted from them (not recorded which). The receptor was derived from a man younger than 35 who had mild COVID-19 (a few samples of this study predate the infection). Cell type and time point are not known. The V call is TRBV3-1, the J call TRBJ1-5; possibly TRBD1 for D (6 bases). The CDR3 region is CASSSVSGAGDSNQPQHF. In DNA, the CDR3 is TGTGCCAGCTCATCGGTTTCGGGGGCAGGGGATAGCAATCAGCCCCAGCATTTT.